These T cell receptor beta chains were read from a single sample in a study of control samples from healthy donors and cancer patients. Profiling relied on immunoSEQ multiplex PCR, and the TCRdb table lists in-frame clones only, not all of them. The sample shows approximately 100,000 clones, around 89% of them seen only once. Sequenced material: blood. Source of these receptors: a woman aged 50 to 60 in good health. CDR3s include the opening cysteine and the closing phenylalanine or tryptophan. D genes are given only for firm matches. Clone size is stated in some rows and not others, as once, few, many or a class when expanded.

d_call	v_call	clone_size	j_call	cdr3_aa	cdr3_nt
-	TRBV5-6	-	TRBJ1-1	CASSLSGANTEAFF	TGTGCCAGCAGCTTGAGCGGGGCGAACACTGAAGCTTTCTTT
-	TRBV6-2/TRBV6-3	once	TRBJ2-5	CASSYRGGSETQYF	TGTGCCAGCAGTTACCGTGGGGGCTCTGAGACCCAGTACTTC
-	TRBV11-1	once	TRBJ2-3	CASSPSWSAGDTQYF	TGTGCCAGCAGCCCCAGTTGGTCGGCCGGAGATACGCAGTATTTT
TRBD2	TRBV5-6	-	TRBJ2-1	CASRFTSGRVNEQFF	TGTGCCAGCAGATTCACTAGCGGGAGGGTCAATGAGCAGTTCTTC
TRBD1	TRBV9	-	TRBJ2-4	CASSVWTGGALLF	TGTGCCAGCAGCGTCTGGACAGGGGGGGCACTCCTCTTC
TRBD2	TRBV27	-	TRBJ2-3	CASSSGLPGATDTQYF	TGTGCCAGCAGTTCGGGACTACCCGGGGCCACAGATACGCAGTATTTT
-	TRBV3-1/TRBV3-2	-	TRBJ2-3	CASSQDWGGASDTQYF	TGTGCCAGCAGCCAAGATTGGGGGGGGGCCTCTGATACGCAGTATTTT
-	TRBV5-4	-	TRBJ2-5	CASSPKRGAGDETQYF	TGTGCCAGCAGCCCCAAAAGGGGGGCCGGCGACGAGACCCAGTACTTC
-	TRBV3-1/TRBV3-2	-	TRBJ1-5	CASSPLGSRITNQPQHF	TGTGCCAGCAGCCCCCTGGGCAGCCGGATAACTAATCAGCCCCAGCATTTT
TRBD1	TRBV29-1	-	TRBJ1-2	CSAEGTATNYGYTF	TGCAGCGCGGAAGGGACAGCTACTAACTATGGCTACACCTTC
-	TRBV18	-	TRBJ2-1	CASKLGDSGYNEQFF	TGTGCCAGCAAGCTAGGTGATTCGGGCTACAATGAGCAGTTCTTC
-	TRBV6-5	-	TRBJ1-5	CASSRGLYSNQPQHF	TGTGCCAGCAGCAGGGGACTGTATAGCAATCAGCCCCAGCATTTT
-	TRBV5-6	-	TRBJ2-1	CASSFIRAGEQFF	TGTGCCAGCAGCTTTATAAGGGCCGGTGAGCAGTTCTTC
-	TRBV7-2	-	TRBJ2-1	CASSLVVGKNEQFF	TGTGCCAGCAGCTTAGTAGTCGGTAAAAATGAGCAGTTCTTC
-	TRBV5-1	-	TRBJ2-2	CASSIRDPNTGELFF	TGCGCCAGCAGCATCAGAGACCCGAACACCGGGGAGCTGTTTTTT
-	TRBV19	-	TRBJ2-3	CASRQAGSSDTQYF	TGTGCCAGTAGACAGGCGGGGTCCAGTGATACGCAGTATTTT
-	TRBV3-1/TRBV3-2	once	TRBJ1-3	CASSQGTGNTIYF	TGTGCCAGCAGCCAAGGAACTGGAAACACCATATATTTT
TRBD1	TRBV29-1	-	TRBJ1-2	CSVGDRANYGYTF	TGCAGCGTTGGGGACAGGGCGAACTATGGCTACACCTTC
-	TRBV5-6	-	TRBJ1-1	CASSFTERDTEAFF	TGTGCCAGCAGCTTCACTGAGAGGGACACTGAAGCTTTCTTT
-	TRBV24-1	-	TRBJ1-1	CATSDSHPEAFF	TGTGCCACCAGTGATTCCCACCCTGAAGCTTTCTTT
-	TRBV2	-	TRBJ2-7	CASRDGIQSAYEQYF	TGTGCCAGCAGAGACGGTATACAGTCAGCCTACGAGCAGTACTTC
-	TRBV18	-	TRBJ1-3	CASSLLAQGGPGNTIYF	TGTGCCAGCTCTCTTCTAGCACAGGGAGGACCTGGAAACACCATATATTTT
-	TRBV5-6	-	TRBJ1-2	CASSTNYGYTF	TGTGCCAGCAGCACTAACTATGGCTACACCTTC
-	TRBV7-9	once	TRBJ2-1	CASSQRLGDFLSSYNEQFF	TGTGCCAGCAGCCAGCGACTAGGAGACTTCCTCAGCTCCTACAATGAGCAGTTCTTC
-	TRBV5-4	few	TRBJ2-2	CASSAFLDPGELFF	TGTGCCAGCAGCGCATTTCTAGACCCCGGGGAGCTGTTTTTT
-	TRBV21-1	-	TRBJ1-5	CASPATTDHNSNQPQHF	TGTGCCAGCCCAGCAACGACAGACCACAATAGCAATCAGCCCCAGCATTTT
TRBD1	TRBV18	once	TRBJ2-2	CASSLGTANTGELFF	TGTGCCAGCTCCCTCGGGACAGCTAACACCGGGGAGCTGTTTTTT
-	TRBV18	-	TRBJ1-2	CASSPGQTYGYTF	TGTGCCAGCTCACCAGGTCAGACTTATGGCTACACCTTC
TRBD1	TRBV3-1/TRBV3-2	-	TRBJ1-2	CASSHLTGARNYGYTF	TGTGCCAGCAGCCATCTTACAGGGGCGAGGAACTATGGCTACACCTTC
-	TRBV11-2	-	TRBJ2-2	CASRPGLRNTGELFF	TGTGCCAGCAGACCGGGACTCCGAAACACCGGGGAGCTGTTTTTT
-	TRBV5-1	-	TRBJ1-2	CASSPRGGIGTDDGYTF	TGCGCCAGCAGCCCAAGGGGGGGAATCGGGACGGACGATGGCTACACCTTC
TRBD1	TRBV6-5	-	TRBJ1-2	CASRKRDRAYGYTF	TGTGCCAGCAGGAAAAGGGACAGGGCTTACGGCTACACCTTC
-	TRBV5-1	-	TRBJ1-2	CASSLVGLSGYTF	TGCGCCAGCAGCTTGGTAGGCCTCTCCGGCTACACCTTC
-	TRBV7-3	-	TRBJ2-1	CASSQGLGGEQFF	TGTGCCAGCAGCCAGGGACTGGGCGGGGAGCAGTTCTTC
-	TRBV30	-	TRBJ1-5	CAWSVSGQPQHF	TGTGCCTGGAGTGTATCAGGTCAGCCCCAGCATTTT
-	TRBV7-9	-	TRBJ2-6	CASSLVQGPSGANVLTF	TGTGCCAGCAGCTTGGTGCAGGGCCCCTCTGGGGCCAACGTCCTGACTTTC
-	TRBV9	-	TRBJ2-1	CASSVQGPNEQFF	TGTGCCAGCAGCGTACAGGGGCCCAATGAGCAGTTCTTC
TRBD1	TRBV7-8	-	TRBJ1-2	CASSRDRGNYGYTF	TGTGCCAGCAGCCGAGACAGGGGGAACTATGGCTACACCTTC
TRBD1	TRBV7-9	-	TRBJ1-3	CASSPQDRAVSGNTIYF	TGTGCCAGCAGCCCCCAGGACAGGGCAGTCTCTGGAAACACCATATATTTT
TRBD1	TRBV12-5	-	TRBJ1-2	CASAQGAIPGYTF	TGTGCTAGTGCCCAGGGGGCGATTCCTGGCTACACCTTC
-	TRBV4-3	-	TRBJ1-2	CASSQDSRVRYGYTF	TGCGCCAGCAGCCAAGATTCCAGGGTTCGGTATGGCTACACCTTC